The 30 T cell receptor beta chains below were found in one sample sequenced in a study of shared clonotypes between healthy human individuals. The protocol was immunoSEQ multiplex PCR, while the TCRdb copy is restricted to in-frame clones and leaves out a portion. The table has 950,000 to 1,200,000 clones, roughly 80% seen once; the top ten hold roughly 0.83%. Source material: memory CD4+ T cells from PBMCs. Noted subset: CD45RA-negative fraction. Source of these receptors: a man younger than 35 in good health. Some clones in this sample may be carry-over from other donors' samples.

The chain joins TRBV6-5 to TRBJ1-1; D uncertain. Germline assignment: CDR1 MNHEY and CDR2 SVGAGI. Trimming pared 0 bases from V and 11 bases from J, leaving 13 bases between. The CDR3 is 13 residues long. This CDR3 is CASSYSLVFGAFF. The CDR3 DNA follows: TGTGCCAGCAGTTACTCGCTGGTCTTTGGGGCTTTCTTT.

This chain connects TRBV5-6 to TRBJ1-2; 10 nucleotides line up with TRBD1. Unmatched junction bases numbered 5, after V lost 2 bases and J lost 7 bases. This CDR3 region has 14 residues. CDR1 SGHDT and CDR2 YYEEEE come from the germline V gene. CDR3 nucleotides: TGTGCCAGCAGCTTTAGACAGGGGGCGAGTGGCTACACCTTC. This encodes CASSFRQGASGYTF.

This chain connects TRBV28 to TRBJ1-5, with 7 bases that match TRBD1. Germline V gene lookup returns CDR1 MDHEN and CDR2 SYDVKM. The CDR3 is 17 residues long. V shed 6 bases, J shed 4 bases, and the junction held 15 bases outside the gene matches. CDR3 sequence: CASSRLGTVGNNQPQHF. CDR3 bases: TGTGCCAGCAGCCGCCTGGGGACAGTGGGAAATAATCAGCCCCAGCATTTT.

The chain is built from TRBV5-1 and TRBJ2-2, with D hard to call. The CDR3 runs 14 residues. V lost 3 bases, J lost 7 bases, and 13 bases lay in between. Germline V gene lookup returns CDR1 SGHRS and CDR2 YFSETQ. The CDR3 here is CASSSTVGVGELFF. CDR3 nucleotides: TGCGCCAGCAGCTCAACCGTCGGTGTCGGGGAGCTGTTTTTT.

This chain connects TRBV29-1 to TRBJ1-3; D is unresolved. Germline V gene sequence: CDR1 SQVTM, CDR2 ANQGSEA. The germline V and J ends were trimmed by 2 bases and 1 base, with 6 bases remaining between them. The CDR3 is 13 amino acids. The DNA of the CDR3 is TGCAGCGTTGAACTGAATTCTGGAAACACCATATATTTT. It codes for CSVELNSGNTIYF.

V and J are TRBV7-9 and TRBJ2-1, with TRBD2 matching 8 bases. The germline V gene encodes CDR1 SEHNR and CDR2 FQNEAQ (reference sequence). The CDR3 is 19 amino acids. The trim removed 2 bases at V and 5 bases at J, leaving 17 bases unmatched. Here the CDR3 DNA reads TGTGCCAGCAGCTTAAGGGGGAGAACGAGCGGGGGAAATAACAATGAGCAGTTCTTC. As protein: CASSLRGRTSGGNNNEQFF.

This chain connects TRBV27 to TRBJ2-7; 8 bases fit TRBD1. The V gene end was trimmed by 9 bases and the J gene end by 4 bases; junction bases not matched to a gene: 11. From germline, CDR1 is MNHEY and CDR2 SMNVEV (reference sequence). The CDR3 runs to 14 residues. The CDR3 is CARESGTGGYEQYF. The CDR3 region has the DNA TGTGCCAGGGAATCCGGGACAGGCGGTTACGAGCAGTACTTC.

This chain uses TRBV5-1 with TRBJ1-5; the D is unclear. Looked up from germline, CDR1 is SGHRS and CDR2 is YFSETQ. This CDR3 contains 15 residues. V was shortened by 1 base and J by 7 bases, with 15 bases between the two germline ends. The CDR3 DNA reads TGCGCCAGCAGCTTGATTCCGGGATCGGGGCAGCCCCAGCATTTT. Translation gives CASSLIPGSGQPQHF.

This clone was observed a few times. The CDR3 loop is CASSPDRDEQYF. In DNA, the CDR3 is TGTGCCAGCAGCCCGGACAGGGACGAGCAGTACTTC. The chain carries TRBV7-9 and TRBJ2-7; 8 bases are shared with TRBD1. CDR1 is SEHNR, CDR2 FQNEAQ, per germline (reference sequence). V was pared by 5 bases and J by 5 bases, with 2 bases of the junction left unmatched. The CDR3 extends over 12 amino acids.

Here the CDR3 reads CASRPTSYEQYF. Written as DNA, the CDR3 is TGTGCCAGCAGGCCGACATCCTACGAGCAGTACTTC. The V call is TRBV6-1, the J call TRBJ2-5; D gene ambiguous. Near its end, the DNA agrees better with TRBJ2-7, so the J call may be wrong. Germline V gene data show CDR1 as MNHNS and CDR2 as SASEGT. The CDR3 consists of 12 residues.

This clone was counted once. The V gene is TRBV11-3, the J gene TRBJ2-7; a weak D match, TRBD2 (6 bases). Looked up from germline, CDR1 is SGHNT and CDR2 is YENEEA. Trimming stripped 0 bases from V and 3 bases from J, with 12 bases between. The CDR3 consists of 15 residues. The CDR3 spells CASSLDGRGNYEQYF. In DNA, the CDR3 is TGTGCCAGCAGCTTAGACGGGAGAGGAAACTACGAGCAGTACTTC.

This clone was seen more than once but under ten times. This chain uses TRBV2 with TRBJ2-7; 8 bases line up with TRBD1. CDR1 and CDR2 (germline): SNHLY, FYNNEI. With 11 bases clipped from V and 2 bases from J, the junction kept 8 bases outside the gene matches. There are 13 residues in the CDR3. This CDR3 is CAGGRDRPYEQYF. The CDR3, as DNA: TGTGCCGGGGGCAGGGACAGGCCCTACGAGCAGTACTTC.

The gene calls are TRBV6-6 and TRBJ2-3; no clear D. Germline V gives CDR1 MNHNY, CDR2 SVGAGI (reference sequence). CDR3 length: 12 amino acids. The ends were cut back, 3 bases at V and 4 bases at J, with 5 bases in the middle. CDR3 in amino acids: CASSYDPDTQYF. CDR3 nucleotide sequence: TGTGCCAGCAGTTATGACCCAGATACGCAGTATTTT.

The rearrangement joins TRBV5-4 to TRBJ2-2; the D gene is possibly TRBD1 (6 bases). Germline assignment: CDR1 SGHNT and CDR2 YYREEE (reference sequence). The CDR3 extends over 14 amino acids. V dropped 6 bases and J dropped 4 bases, with 13 bases sitting between them. CDR3: CASNLQGGTGELFF. Here the CDR3 DNA reads TGTGCCAGCAACCTACAGGGTGGCACCGGGGAGCTGTTTTTT.

The V gene is TRBV30, the J gene TRBJ1-2; D unclear. Trimming took 5 bases from V and 7 from J, leaving 14 bases between them. Germline lookup yields CDR1 GTSNPN and CDR2 SVGIG (reference sequence). CDR3 size: 12 residues. CDR3 nucleotide sequence: TGTGCCTGGGAGGCAGCGAGAGTTGGCTACACCTTC. Amino acids: CAWEAARVGYTF.

The gene calls are TRBV30 and TRBJ1-2; 7 bases line up with TRBD1. V dropped 0 bases and J dropped 7; count of bases not matched to a gene: 8. The germline gives CDR1 GTSNPN, CDR2 SVGIG (reference sequence). CDR3 length: 14 residues. The CDR3 DNA reads TGTGCCTGGAGTGTAGGGGGCGCCGGGGGTGGCTACACCTTC. Translated, it gives CAWSVGGAGGGYTF.

This chain uses TRBV19 with TRBJ1-1; a possible D gene is TRBD1 (5 bases). The CDR3 is 14 amino acids. V dropped 5 bases and J dropped 4 bases, with 14 bases sitting between them. From germline, CDR1 is LNHDA and CDR2 SQIVND (reference sequence). The CDR3 here is CASSPRTSSTEAFF. The DNA of the CDR3 is TGTGCCAGTAGTCCGAGGACATCAAGCACTGAAGCTTTCTTT.

CDR3 DNA sequence: TGTGCCAGCAGCCCCTGGGGGGGCGCGAACACCGGGGAGCTGTTTTTT. It translates to CASSPWGGANTGELFF. V usage is TRBV5-4 and J usage is TRBJ2-2; D is perhaps TRBD2 (7 bases). CDR1 SGHNT and CDR2 YYREEE come from the germline V gene (reference sequence). CDR3 size: 16 residues. The germline V and J ends were trimmed by 4 bases and 0 bases, with 13 bases remaining between them.

The chain combines TRBV27 with TRBJ1-2; D is undetermined. Germline CDR1 and CDR2: MNHEY and SMNVEV (reference sequence). V shed 4 bases and J shed 2 bases, with 14 bases lying between them. CDR3 length: 15 residues. DNA for the CDR3: TGTGCCAGCAGTTCCCCCTTTTCCGGCAACTATGGCTACACCTTC. It translates to CASSSPFSGNYGYTF.

V gene TRBV28 combines with J gene TRBJ2-5; D is ambiguous. CDR3 length equals 13 residues. Germline lookup yields CDR1 MDHEN and CDR2 SYDVKM. V gave up 2 bases and J gave up 2 bases, with 6 bases separating them. CDR3 nucleotides: TGTGCCAGCAGTTTACCCAGGCAAGAGACCCAGTACTTC. It specifies CASSLPRQETQYF.

The chain joins TRBV28 to TRBJ1-2; D may be TRBD1 (5 bases). Germline V lookup: CDR1 MDHEN, CDR2 SYDVKM. Trimming left V 7 bases short and J 3 bases short, with 24 bases between. There are 17 residues in the CDR3. CDR3 residues: CASNMLEGKPGDYGYTF. The CDR3, as DNA: TGTGCCAGCAACATGCTTGAAGGGAAACCGGGGGACTATGGCTACACCTTC.

This clone came up a few times. The CDR3 here is CASSLAFLGDTGELFF. The CDR3 bases are TGTGCCAGCAGCTTAGCCTTTCTGGGAGACACCGGGGAGCTGTTTTTT. The chain carries TRBV11-3 and TRBJ2-2; D is possibly TRBD2 (5 bases). V was cut by 1 base and J by 3 bases, with 12 bases left in between. CDR3 length equals 16 residues. In germline, CDR1 is SGHNT, CDR2 YENEEA.

This clone was seen a few times. This CDR3 is CAWSVGVNQPQHF. CDR3 sequence (DNA): TGTGCCTGGAGTGTGGGGGTCAATCAGCCCCAGCATTTT. The chain carries TRBV30 and TRBJ1-5, with D maybe TRBD1 (5 bases). Per the germline V gene, CDR1 is GTSNPN and CDR2 is SVGIG (reference sequence). Trimming took 0 bases from V and 3 from J, leaving 6 bases between them. This CDR3 region has 13 residues.

The chain joins TRBV6-5 to TRBJ2-5; a possible D gene is TRBD2 (6 bases). CDR3 length: 15 residues. Trimming removed 0 bases at V and 6 bases at J, with 14 bases between. Germline CDR1 MNHEY, CDR2 SVGAGI. This CDR3 reads CASSYSGARGQTQYF. CDR3 DNA sequence: TGTGCCAGCAGTTACTCAGGGGCGCGGGGCCAGACCCAGTACTTC.

This clone came up many times. CDR3 loop: CASSGGPSNEQYF. Written as DNA, the CDR3 is TGCGCCAGCAGCGGTGGACCGAGCAACGAGCAGTACTTC. The V and J genes are TRBV5-1 and TRBJ2-7; D ambiguous. Looked up from germline, CDR1 is SGHRS and CDR2 is YFSETQ. The CDR3 is 13 amino acids. V was shortened by 4 bases and J by 5 bases, with 13 bases between the two germline ends.

This clone was found once. Distinct nucleotide sequences in the sample also encode this CDR3. This chain links TRBV5-1 with TRBJ1-2; maybe TRBD1 (5 bases). CDR1 is SGHRS and CDR2 is YFSETQ in the germline V gene. This CDR3 region has 14 residues. V lost 3 bases and J 2 bases, leaving 11 bases between the germline ends. CDR3 coding DNA: TGCGCCAGCAGCTCGGGAGGGGCCAACTATGGCTACACCTTC. Amino acids: CASSSGGANYGYTF.

For the CDR3, the DNA is TGCGCCAGCAGCTTTTCGGCAGGCCAGCCCCAGCATTTT. This encodes CASSFSAGQPQHF. This chain joins TRBV5-1 and TRBJ1-5; D is undetermined. The germline CDR1 and CDR2 sequences are SGHRS and YFSETQ. This CDR3 region has 13 residues. V lost 2 bases, J lost 7 bases, and 10 bases lay in between.

The rearrangement links TRBV9 to TRBJ2-1; the D gene is possibly TRBD2 (6 bases). This CDR3 region has 16 residues. Per the germline V gene, CDR1 is SGDLS and CDR2 is YYNGEE. Trimming left V 4 bases short and J 5 bases short, with 19 bases between. CDR3 sequence reads: CASSKGRDLYHNEQFF. In DNA form, the CDR3 reads TGTGCCAGCAGCAAGGGGCGGGACCTGTACCACAATGAGCAGTTCTTC.

In its sample, this clone was seen once. The chain carries TRBV28 and TRBJ1-2, with no clear D. V was shortened by 3 bases and J by 1 base, with 6 bases between the two germline ends. In germline, CDR1 is MDHEN, CDR2 SYDVKM. The CDR3 consists of 13 residues. The CDR3 region is CASSLSINYGYTF. DNA of the CDR3: TGTGCCAGCAGTTTGAGCATTAACTATGGCTACACCTTC.

This chain connects TRBV11-2 to TRBJ1-1, with D possibly TRBD1 on 6 matching bases. V lost 5 bases to trimming and J lost 7 bases, with 11 bases between them. Germline CDR1 reads SGHAT; CDR2 reads FQNNGV. The CDR3 length is 12 residues. For the CDR3, the DNA is TGTGCCAGCAGCGGGAGGGGGATTGAAGCTTTCTTT. Protein sequence: CASSGRGIEAFF.